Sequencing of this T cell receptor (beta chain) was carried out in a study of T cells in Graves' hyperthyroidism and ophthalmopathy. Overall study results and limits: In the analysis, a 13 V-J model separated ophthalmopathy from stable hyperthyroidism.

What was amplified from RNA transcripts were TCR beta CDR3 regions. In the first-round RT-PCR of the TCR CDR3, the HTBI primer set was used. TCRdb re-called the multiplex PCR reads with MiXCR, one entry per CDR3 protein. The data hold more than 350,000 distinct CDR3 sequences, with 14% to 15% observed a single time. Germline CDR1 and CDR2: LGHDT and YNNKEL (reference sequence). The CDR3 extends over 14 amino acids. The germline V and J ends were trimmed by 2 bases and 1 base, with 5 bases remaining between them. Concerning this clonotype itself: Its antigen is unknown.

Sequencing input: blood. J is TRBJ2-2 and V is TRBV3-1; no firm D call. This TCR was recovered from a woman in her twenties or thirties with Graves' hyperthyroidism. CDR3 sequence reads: CASSQRQNTGELFF. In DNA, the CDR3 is TGTGCCAGCAGCCAACGGCAGAACACCGGGGAGCTGTTTTTT.